The 3 T cell receptor beta chains listed next were all sequenced from one sample in a study of technical replicates of blood from several donors. This table comes from immunoSEQ multiplex PCR, and its TCRdb copy is limited to in-frame clones, with some not included. Of tens of thousands of clones in the sample, around 97% are singletons; the top ten hold approximately 0.2%. Sample: T cells isolated from PBMCs. These receptors were collected from a human donor in good health.

The chain is built from TRBV4-1 and TRBJ2-7; 9 positions match TRBD2. Germline loops: CDR1 MGHRA, CDR2 YSYEKL. V lost 0 bases to trimming and J lost 2 bases; unmatched junction nucleotides: 5. This CDR3 comprises 16 residues. CDR3 region: CASSQDQTSGAYEQYF. Written as DNA, the CDR3 is TGCGCCAGCAGCCAAGATCAGACTAGCGGAGCCTACGAGCAGTACTTC.

The chain links TRBV28 to TRBJ1-2, with 7 bases fitting TRBD1. Germline loops: CDR1 MDHEN, CDR2 SYDVKM. This CDR3 contains 14 residues. Losses at the gene ends were 6 bases for V and 4 bases for J; bases not matched to a gene: 8. The CDR3 region is CASSVDRAGYGYTF. DNA of the CDR3: TGTGCCAGCAGCGTAGACAGGGCCGGCTATGGCTACACCTTC.

This chain uses TRBV5-8 with TRBJ2-3; D might be TRBD2 (7 bases). Germline V lookup: CDR1 SGHTS, CDR2 YDEGEE. The CDR3 spans 15 residues. V shed 6 bases and J shed 6 bases, with 20 bases lying between them. The CDR3 loop reads CASTPFGGAGDTQYF. In DNA form, the CDR3 reads TGTGCCAGCACCCCCTTTGGGGGGGCTGGGGATACGCAGTATTTT. The variable domain in full, with the rest retrieved from reference TRBV5-8 and TRBJ2-3, is EAGVTQSPTHLIKTRGQQATLRCSPISGHTSVYWYQQALGLGLQFLLWYDEGEERNRGNFPPRFSGRQFPNYSSELNVNALELEDSALYLCASTPFGGAGDTQYFGPGTRLTVL.